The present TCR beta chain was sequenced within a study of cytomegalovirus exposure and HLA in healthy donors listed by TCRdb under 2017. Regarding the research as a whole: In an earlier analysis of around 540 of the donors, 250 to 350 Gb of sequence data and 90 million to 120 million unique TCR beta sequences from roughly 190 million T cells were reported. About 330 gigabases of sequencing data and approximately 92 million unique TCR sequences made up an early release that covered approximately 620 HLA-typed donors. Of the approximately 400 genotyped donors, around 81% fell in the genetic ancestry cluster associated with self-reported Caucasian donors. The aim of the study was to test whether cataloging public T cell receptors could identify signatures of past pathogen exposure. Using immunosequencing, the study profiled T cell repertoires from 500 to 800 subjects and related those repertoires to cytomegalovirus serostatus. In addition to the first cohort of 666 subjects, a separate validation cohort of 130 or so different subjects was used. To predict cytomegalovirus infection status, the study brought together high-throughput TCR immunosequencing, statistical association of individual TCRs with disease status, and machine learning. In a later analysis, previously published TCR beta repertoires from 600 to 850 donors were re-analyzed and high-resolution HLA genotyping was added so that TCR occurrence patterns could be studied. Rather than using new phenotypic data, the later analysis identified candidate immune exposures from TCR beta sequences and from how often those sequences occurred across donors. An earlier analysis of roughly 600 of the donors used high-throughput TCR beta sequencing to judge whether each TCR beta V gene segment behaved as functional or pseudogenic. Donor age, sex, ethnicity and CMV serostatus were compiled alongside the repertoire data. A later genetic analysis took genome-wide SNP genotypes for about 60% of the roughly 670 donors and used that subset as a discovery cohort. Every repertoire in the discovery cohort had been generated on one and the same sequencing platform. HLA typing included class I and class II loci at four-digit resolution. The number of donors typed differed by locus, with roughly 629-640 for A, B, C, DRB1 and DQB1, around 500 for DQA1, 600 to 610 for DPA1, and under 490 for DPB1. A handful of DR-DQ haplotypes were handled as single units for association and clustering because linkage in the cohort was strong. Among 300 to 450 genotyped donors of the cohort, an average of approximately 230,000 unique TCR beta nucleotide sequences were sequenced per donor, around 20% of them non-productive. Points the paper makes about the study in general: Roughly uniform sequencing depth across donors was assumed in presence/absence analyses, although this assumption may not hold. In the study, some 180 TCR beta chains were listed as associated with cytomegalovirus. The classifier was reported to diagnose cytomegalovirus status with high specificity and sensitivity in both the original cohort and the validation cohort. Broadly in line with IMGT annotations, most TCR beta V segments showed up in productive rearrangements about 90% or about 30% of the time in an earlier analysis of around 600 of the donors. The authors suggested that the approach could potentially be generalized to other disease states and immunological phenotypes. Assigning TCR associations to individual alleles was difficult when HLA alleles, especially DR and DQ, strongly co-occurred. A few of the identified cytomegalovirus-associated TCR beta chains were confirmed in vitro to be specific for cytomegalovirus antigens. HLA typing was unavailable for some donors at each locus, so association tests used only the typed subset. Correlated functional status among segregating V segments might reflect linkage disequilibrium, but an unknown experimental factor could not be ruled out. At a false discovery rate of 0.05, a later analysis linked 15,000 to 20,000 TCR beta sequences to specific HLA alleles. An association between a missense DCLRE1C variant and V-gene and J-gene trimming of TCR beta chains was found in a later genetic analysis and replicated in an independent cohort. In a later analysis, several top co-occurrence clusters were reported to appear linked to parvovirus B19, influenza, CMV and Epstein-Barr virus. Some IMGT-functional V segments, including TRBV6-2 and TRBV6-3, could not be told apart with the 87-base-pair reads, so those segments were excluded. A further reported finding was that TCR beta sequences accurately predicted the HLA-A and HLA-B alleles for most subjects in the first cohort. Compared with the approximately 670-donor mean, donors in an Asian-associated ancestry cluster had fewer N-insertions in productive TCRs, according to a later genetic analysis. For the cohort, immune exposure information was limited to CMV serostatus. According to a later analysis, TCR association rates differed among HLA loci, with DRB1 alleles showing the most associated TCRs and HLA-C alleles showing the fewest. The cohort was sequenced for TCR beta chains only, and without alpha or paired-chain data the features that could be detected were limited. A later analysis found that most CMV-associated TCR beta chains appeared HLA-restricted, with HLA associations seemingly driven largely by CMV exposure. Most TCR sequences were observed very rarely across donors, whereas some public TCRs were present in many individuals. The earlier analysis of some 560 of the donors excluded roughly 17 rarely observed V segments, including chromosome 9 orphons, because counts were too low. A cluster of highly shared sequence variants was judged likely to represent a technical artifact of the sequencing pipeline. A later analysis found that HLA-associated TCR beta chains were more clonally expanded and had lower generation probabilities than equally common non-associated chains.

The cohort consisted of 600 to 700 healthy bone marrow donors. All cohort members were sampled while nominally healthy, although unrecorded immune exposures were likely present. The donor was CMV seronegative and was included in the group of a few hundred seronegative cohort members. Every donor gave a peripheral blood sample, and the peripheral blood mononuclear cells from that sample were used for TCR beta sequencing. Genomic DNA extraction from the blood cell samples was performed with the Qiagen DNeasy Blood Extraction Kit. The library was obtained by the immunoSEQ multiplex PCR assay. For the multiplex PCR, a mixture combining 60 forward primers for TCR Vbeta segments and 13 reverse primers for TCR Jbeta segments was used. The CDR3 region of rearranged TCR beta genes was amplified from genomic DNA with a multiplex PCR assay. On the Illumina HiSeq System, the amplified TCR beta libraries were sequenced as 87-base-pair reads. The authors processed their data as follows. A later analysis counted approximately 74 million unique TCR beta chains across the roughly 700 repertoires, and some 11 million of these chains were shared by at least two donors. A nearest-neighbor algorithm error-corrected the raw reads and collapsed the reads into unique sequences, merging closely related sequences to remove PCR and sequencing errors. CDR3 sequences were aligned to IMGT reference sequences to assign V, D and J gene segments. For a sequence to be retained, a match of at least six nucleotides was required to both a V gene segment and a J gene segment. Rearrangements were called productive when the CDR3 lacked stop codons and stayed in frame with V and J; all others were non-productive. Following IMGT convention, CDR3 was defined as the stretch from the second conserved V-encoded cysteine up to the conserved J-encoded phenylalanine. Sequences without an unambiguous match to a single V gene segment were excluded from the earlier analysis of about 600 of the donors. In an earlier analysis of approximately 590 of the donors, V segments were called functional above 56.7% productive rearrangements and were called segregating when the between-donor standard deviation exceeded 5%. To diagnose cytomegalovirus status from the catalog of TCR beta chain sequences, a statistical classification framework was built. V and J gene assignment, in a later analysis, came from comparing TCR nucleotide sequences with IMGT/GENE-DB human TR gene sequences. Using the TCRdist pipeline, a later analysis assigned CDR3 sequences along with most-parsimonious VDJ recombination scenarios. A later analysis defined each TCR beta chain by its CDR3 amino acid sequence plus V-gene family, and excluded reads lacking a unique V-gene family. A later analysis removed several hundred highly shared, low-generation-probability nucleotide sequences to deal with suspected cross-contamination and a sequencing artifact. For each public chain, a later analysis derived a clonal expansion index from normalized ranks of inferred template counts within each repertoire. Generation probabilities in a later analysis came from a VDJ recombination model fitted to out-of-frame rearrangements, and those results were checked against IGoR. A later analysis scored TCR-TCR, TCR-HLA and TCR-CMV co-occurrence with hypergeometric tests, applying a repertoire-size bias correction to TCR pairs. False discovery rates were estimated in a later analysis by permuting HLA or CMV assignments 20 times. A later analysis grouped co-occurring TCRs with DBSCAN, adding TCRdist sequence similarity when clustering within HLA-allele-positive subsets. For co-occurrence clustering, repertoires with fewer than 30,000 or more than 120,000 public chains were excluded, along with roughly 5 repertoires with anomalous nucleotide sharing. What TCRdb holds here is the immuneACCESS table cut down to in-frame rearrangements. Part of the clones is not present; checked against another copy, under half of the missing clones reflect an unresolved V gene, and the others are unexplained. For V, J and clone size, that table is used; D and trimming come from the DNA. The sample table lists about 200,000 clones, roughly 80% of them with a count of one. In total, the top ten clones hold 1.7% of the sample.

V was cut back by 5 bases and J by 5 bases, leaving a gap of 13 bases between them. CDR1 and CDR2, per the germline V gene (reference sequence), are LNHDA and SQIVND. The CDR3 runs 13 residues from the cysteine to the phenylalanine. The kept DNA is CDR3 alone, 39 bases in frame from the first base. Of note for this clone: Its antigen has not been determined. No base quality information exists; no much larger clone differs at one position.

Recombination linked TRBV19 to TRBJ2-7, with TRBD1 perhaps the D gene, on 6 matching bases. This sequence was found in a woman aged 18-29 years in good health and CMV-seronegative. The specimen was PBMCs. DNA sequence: TGTGCCAGTAGTGTAGGCAGGGGAAACGAGCAGTACTTC. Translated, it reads CASSVGRGNEQYF.